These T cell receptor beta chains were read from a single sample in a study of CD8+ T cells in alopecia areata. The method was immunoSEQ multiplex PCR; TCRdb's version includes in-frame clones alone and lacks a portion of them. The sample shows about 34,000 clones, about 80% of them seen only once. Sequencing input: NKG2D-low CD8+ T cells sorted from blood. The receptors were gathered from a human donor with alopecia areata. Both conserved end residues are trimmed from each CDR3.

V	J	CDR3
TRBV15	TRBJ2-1	ATGKTSVEQF
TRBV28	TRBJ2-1	ASSTLLAGGSQQNNNEQF
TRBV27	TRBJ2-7	ASSLTGWEQY
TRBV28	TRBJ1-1	ASSPTANTEAF
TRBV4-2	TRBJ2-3	ASSQDYRSTDTQY
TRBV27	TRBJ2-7	ASMGASSSYEQY
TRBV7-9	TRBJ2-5	ASSWDRRETQY
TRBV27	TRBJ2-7	ASSILAGPSYEQY
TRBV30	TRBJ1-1	AWSVPAGITEAF
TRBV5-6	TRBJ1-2	ASSLTPGGGDGDT